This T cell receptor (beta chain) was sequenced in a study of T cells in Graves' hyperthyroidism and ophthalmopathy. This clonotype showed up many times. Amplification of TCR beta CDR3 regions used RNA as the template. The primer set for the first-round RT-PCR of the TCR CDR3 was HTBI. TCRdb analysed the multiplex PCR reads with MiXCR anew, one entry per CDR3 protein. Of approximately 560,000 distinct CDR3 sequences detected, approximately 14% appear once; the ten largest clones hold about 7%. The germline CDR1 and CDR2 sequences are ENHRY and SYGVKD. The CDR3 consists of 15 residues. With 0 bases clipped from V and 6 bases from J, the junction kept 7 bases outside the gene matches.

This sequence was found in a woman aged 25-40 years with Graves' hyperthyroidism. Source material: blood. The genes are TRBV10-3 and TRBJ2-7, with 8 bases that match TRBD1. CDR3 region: CAISESRGQRGEQYF. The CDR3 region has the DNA TGTGCCATCAGTGAGTCCAGGGGGCAGCGTGGCGAGCAGTACTTC.